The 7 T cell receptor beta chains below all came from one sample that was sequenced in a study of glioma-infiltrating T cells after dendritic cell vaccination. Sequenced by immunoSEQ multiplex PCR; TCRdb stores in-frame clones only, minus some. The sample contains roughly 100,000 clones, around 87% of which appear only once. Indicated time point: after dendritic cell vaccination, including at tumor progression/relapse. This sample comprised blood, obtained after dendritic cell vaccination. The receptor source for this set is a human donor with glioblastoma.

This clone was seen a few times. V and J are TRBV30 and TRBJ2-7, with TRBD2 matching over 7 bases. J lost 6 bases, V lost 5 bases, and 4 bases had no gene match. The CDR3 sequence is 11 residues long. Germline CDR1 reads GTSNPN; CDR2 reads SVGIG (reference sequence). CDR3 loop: CAWGRVGEQYF. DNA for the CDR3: TGTGCCTGGGGGAGGGTGGGCGAGCAGTACTTC.

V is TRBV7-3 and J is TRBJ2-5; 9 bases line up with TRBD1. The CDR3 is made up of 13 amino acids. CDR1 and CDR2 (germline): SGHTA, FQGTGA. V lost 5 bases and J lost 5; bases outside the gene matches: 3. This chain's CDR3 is CASSQQGAETQYF. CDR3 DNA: TGTGCCAGCAGCCAACAGGGGGCGGAGACCCAGTACTTC.

The chain's CDR3 is CASSEPGQGEEYF. CDR3 DNA: TGTGCCAGCAGTGAACCGGGACAGGGGGAAGAGTACTTC. The chain recombines TRBV25-1 with TRBJ2-7; 11 bases map to TRBD1. This CDR3 spans 13 amino acids. Germline-derived CDR1 and CDR2 are MGHDK and SYGVNS. Trimming took 2 bases from V and 11 from J; bases not matched to a gene: 5.

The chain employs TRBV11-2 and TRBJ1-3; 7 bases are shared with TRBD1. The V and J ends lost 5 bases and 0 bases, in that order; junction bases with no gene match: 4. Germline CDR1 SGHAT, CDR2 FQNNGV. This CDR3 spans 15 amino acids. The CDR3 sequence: CASSRDRVSGNTIYF. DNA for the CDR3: TGTGCCAGCAGCCGGGACAGAGTCTCTGGAAACACCATATATTTT.

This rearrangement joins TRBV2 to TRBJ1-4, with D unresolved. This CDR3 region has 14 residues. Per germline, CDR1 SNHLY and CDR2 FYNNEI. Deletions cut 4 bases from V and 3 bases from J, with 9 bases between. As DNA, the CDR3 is TGTGCCAGCAGTGTGTCTCGGTCTAATGAAAAACTGTTTTTT. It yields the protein CASSVSRSNEKLFF.

CDR3 region: CASSWGQGNEQYF. The CDR3 DNA follows: TGTGCCAGCAGCTGGGGCCAGGGCAACGAGCAGTACTTC. The J gene is TRBJ2-7, the V gene TRBV5-5, with D tentatively TRBD1 (5 bases). The V end was cut by 3 bases, the J end by 5 bases, with 12 bases between. Germline CDR1 reads SGHKS; CDR2 reads YYEKEE (reference sequence). The CDR3 length is 13 residues.

The CDR3, as DNA: TGTGCCGGGAAGGGAGGGGTGGCAACCGGGGAGCTGTTTTTT. It codes for CAGKGGVATGELFF. The rearrangement joins TRBV2 to TRBJ2-2, with 7 bases fitting TRBD2. The CDR3 is made up of 14 amino acids. The germline V gene encodes CDR1 SNHLY and CDR2 FYNNEI. V was clipped by 11 bases and J by 5 bases; unmatched bases: 11.